This TCR beta chain was captured in a study of T cells in Graves' hyperthyroidism and ophthalmopathy. PBMCs were sourced from more than 9 ml fresh peripheral blood. From RNA transcripts, TCR beta CDR3 regions were amplified. The primer set for the first-round RT-PCR of the TCR CDR3 was HTBI. TCRdb reanalysed the multiplex PCR reads using MiXCR and keeps one entry per CDR3 protein. The top ten clones hold 10% of a sample with about 740,000 distinct CDR3 sequences, approximately 15% of them seen once. The CDR3 is made up of 14 amino acids. Germline trimming cut 6 bases from V and 6 bases from J; bases unmatched to any gene: 9.

The chain recombines TRBV12-3 or TRBV12-4 with TRBJ2-3; 7 bases are shared with TRBD2. The sequenced material came from blood. The sequence was collected from a young woman with Graves' hyperthyroidism. The CDR3 bases are TGTGCCAGCAGCCAGACTAGCCATGGCGATACGCAGTATTTT. Translating it yields CASSQTSHGDTQYF.